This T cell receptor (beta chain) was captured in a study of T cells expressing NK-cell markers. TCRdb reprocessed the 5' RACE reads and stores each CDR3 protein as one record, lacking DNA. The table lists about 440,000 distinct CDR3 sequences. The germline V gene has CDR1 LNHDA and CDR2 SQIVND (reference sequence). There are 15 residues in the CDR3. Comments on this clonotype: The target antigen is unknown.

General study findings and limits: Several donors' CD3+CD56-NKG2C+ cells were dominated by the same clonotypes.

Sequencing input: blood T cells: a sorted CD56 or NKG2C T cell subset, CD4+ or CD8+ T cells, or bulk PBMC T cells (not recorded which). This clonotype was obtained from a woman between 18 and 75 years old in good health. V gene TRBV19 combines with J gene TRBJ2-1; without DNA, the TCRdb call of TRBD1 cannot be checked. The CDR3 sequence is CASSAWDRGGDEQFF.